Below are 16 T cell receptor beta chains sequenced from a single sample in a study of blood T cell repertoires in COVID-19. Repertoires were generated with immunoSEQ multiplex PCR, while TCRdb's copy carries only in-frame clones and drops some. The top ten clones hold approximately 10% of a sample with about 260,000 clones, approximately 88% of them seen once. Sequenced: peripheral blood. The receptors were sampled from a woman aged 70-85 years with COVID-19, enrolled during active disease.

The chain recombines TRBV7-9 with TRBJ1-1; D is uncertain. The germline CDR1 and CDR2 sequences are SEHNR and FQNEAQ (reference sequence). The V gene lost 5 bases and the J gene lost 0 bases, with 7 bases spanning the gap. The CDR3 runs 13 residues. Here the CDR3 DNA reads TGTGCCAGCAGCCCTCTTATGAACACTGAAGCTTTCTTT. Amino acid sequence: CASSPLMNTEAFF.

This chain joins TRBV29-1 and TRBJ1-1, with TRBD1 matching over 7 bases. V trimming: 7 bases; J trimming: 1 base; junction bases outside the gene matches: 15. The V gene's germline CDR1 is SQVTM and CDR2 ANQGSEA. This CDR3 region has 16 residues. The CDR3, as DNA: TGCAGCGCCTCGAGGAGCACAGGGGCTCCGAACACTGAAGCTTTCTTT. Translation: CSASRSTGAPNTEAFF.

A single count supports this clone. The rearrangement links TRBV3-1 (or the pseudogene TRBV3-2) to TRBJ2-1; 7 positions match TRBD1. V lost 2 bases, J lost 12 bases, and 10 bases stayed unmatched. This CDR3 has 14 amino acids. Germline V lookup: CDR1 LGHDT, CDR2 YNNKEL (reference sequence). The CDR3 bases are TGTGCCAGCAGCCAATCGGGACAGCCCGTTGGGCAGTTCTTC. Translation gives CASSQSGQPVGQFF.

The chain is built from TRBV28 and TRBJ1-2; 8 positions match TRBD1. CDR1 and CDR2 (germline): MDHEN, SYDVKM. With 6 bases clipped from V and 1 base from J, the junction kept 4 bases outside the gene matches. The CDR3 is 14 residues long. CDR3 in amino acids: CASSRTGHNYGYTF. The CDR3 bases are TGTGCCAGCAGCCGGACAGGGCATAACTATGGCTACACCTTC.

The V call is TRBV19, the J call TRBJ2-3; 8 bases match TRBD2. CDR1 LNHDA and CDR2 SQIVND come from the germline V gene (reference sequence). This CDR3 contains 13 residues. After removal of 9 bases from V and 4 bases from J, the junction contained 6 bases not matched to a gene. For the CDR3, the DNA is TGTGCCAGCCGACTAGCGCCTTCAGATACGCAGTATTTT. Translated: CASRLAPSDTQYF.

The J gene is TRBJ2-5, the V gene TRBV7-2; 14 nucleotides match TRBD2. The CDR3 has 15 amino acids. Germline CDR1 and CDR2: SGHTA and FQGNSA. Trimming at V came to 5 bases and at J to 5 bases, leaving 4 bases not matched to a gene. The CDR3 DNA reads as TGTGCCAGCAGCCAGACTAGCGGGAGGGTTGAGACCCAGTACTTC. This gives the protein CASSQTSGRVETQYF.

Details on this clone: This specimen includes other DNA sequences encoding the same CDR3. The chain carries TRBV20-1 and TRBJ1-1; D is unclear. The CDR3 totals 11 residues. Germline CDR1 and CDR2: DFQATT and SNEGSKA (reference sequence). With 6 bases removed from V and 1 base from J, the gap between germline ends came to 6 bases. The CDR3 nucleotides read TGCAGTGCCAGACGGAACACTGAAGCTTTCTTT. Translating it yields CSARRNTEAFF.

The CDR3 reads CASRATGLGSPLHF. The DNA for the CDR3 is TGTGCCAGCAGAGCGACAGGGCTAGGATCACCCCTCCACTTT. V gene TRBV27 combines with J gene TRBJ1-6; TRBD1 matches 7 bases. The junction had 9 bases not matched to a gene; V was cut back by 6 bases and J by 10 bases. Germline V lookup: CDR1 MNHEY, CDR2 SMNVEV (reference sequence). The CDR3 runs 14 residues.

This chain links TRBV27 with TRBJ1-4, with a weak D call TRBD1 (6 bases). The V gene lost 6 bases and the J gene lost 4 bases, with 15 bases spanning the gap. Germline V lookup: CDR1 MNHEY, CDR2 SMNVEV (reference sequence). The CDR3 covers 15 residues. CDR3 nucleotides: TGTGCCAGCAGCTATACAGGGACCCTTAATGAAAAACTGTTTTTT. Amino acid sequence: CASSYTGTLNEKLFF.

The CDR3 region has the DNA TGCAGCGTTGAAGATCCTCAAGACAGGATCGATGAGCAGTTCTTC. Protein sequence: CSVEDPQDRIDEQFF. The rearrangement uses TRBV29-1 and TRBJ2-1; weak D call: TRBD1 (6 bases). The CDR3 runs to 15 residues. Trimming took off 0 bases at V and 8 bases at J, with 17 bases between the two ends. Germline loops: CDR1 SQVTM, CDR2 ANQGSEA.

The chain uses TRBV7-9 and TRBJ2-1; TRBD2 aligns across 9 bases. Germline-derived CDR1 and CDR2 are SEHNR and FQNEAQ (reference sequence). CDR3 size: 17 residues. V gave up 0 bases and J gave up 1 base; unmatched junction bases: 4. CDR3: CASSLAGLAFSYNEQFF. DNA for the CDR3: TGTGCCAGCAGCTTAGCTGGACTAGCGTTTTCCTACAATGAGCAGTTCTTC.

V gene TRBV6-7 combines with J gene TRBJ2-3; 7 nucleotides line up with TRBD1. TRBV6-7 is an ORF; its function is uncertain. This CDR3 spans 16 amino acids. The V gene end was trimmed by 6 bases and the J gene end by 2 bases; junction bases not matched to a gene: 11. This CDR3 reads CASSPEPGQHTDTQYF. In nucleotides, the CDR3 is TGTGCCAGCAGCCCGGAACCGGGACAGCACACAGATACGCAGTATTTT.

The table lists this clone with a count of one. The chain employs TRBV29-1 and TRBJ1-1, with D tentatively TRBD1 (5 bases). Germline V gene data show CDR1 as SQVTM and CDR2 as ANQGSEA. The germline V and J ends were trimmed by 0 bases and 5 bases, with 16 bases remaining between them. This CDR3 spans 15 amino acids. The CDR3 spells CSVEDPSGAGTEAFF. CDR3 bases: TGCAGCGTTGAAGATCCTAGTGGGGCTGGTACTGAAGCTTTCTTT.

This clone occurred once. The chain links TRBV6-5 to TRBJ2-1; D not resolved. This CDR3 spans 12 amino acids. Deletions cut 4 bases from V and 6 bases from J, with 7 bases between. The germline CDR1 and CDR2 sequences are MNHEY and SVGAGI. The CDR3 DNA reads as TGTGCCAGCAGTTTTCCAATCAATGAGCAGTTCTTC. Translation gives CASSFPINEQFF.

A single count supports this clone. The chain combines TRBV15 with TRBJ2-5; D is undetermined. Germline V gene data show CDR1 as LNHNV and CDR2 as YYDKDF (reference sequence). Trimming left V 0 bases short and J 1 base short, with 6 bases between. CDR3 length: 14 residues. DNA for the CDR3: TGTGCCACCAGCAGAGACGCAGGCCAAGAGACCCAGTACTTC. This gives the protein CATSRDAGQETQYF.

J is TRBJ2-2 and V is TRBV5-4; tentatively, D is TRBD2 (5 bases). With 0 bases removed from V and 2 bases from J, the gap between germline ends came to 8 bases. From germline, CDR1 is SGHNT and CDR2 YYREEE (reference sequence). The CDR3 length is 15 residues. CDR3 coding DNA: TGTGCCAGCAGCTTGGGAGCGGATAACACCGGGGAGCTGTTTTTT. Translated, it gives CASSLGADNTGELFF.